These 4 T cell receptor beta chains were all obtained from the same sample, sequenced in a study of CD8+ T cells in alopecia areata. Treatment given: oral pan-JAK inhibitor, 5-10 mg twice daily. TCR sequencing used cDNA made by reverse transcription of extracted RNA. Here immunoSEQ multiplex PCR was the method, and the copy in TCRdb shows in-frame clones only, minus some. Here the sample spans more than 200,000 clones, 64% being singletons. The input for sequencing was CD4+ T cells sorted from blood, taken at week 4, from a patient treated with tofacitinib. These receptor sequences come from a human donor with alopecia areata.

The V and J genes are TRBV9 and TRBJ2-6; possibly TRBD1 for D (6 bases). Trimming stripped 0 bases from V and 1 base from J, with 11 bases between. The CDR3 consists of 17 residues. Per germline, CDR1 SGDLS and CDR2 YYNGEE. The CDR3 sequence: CASSVEGRGSGANVLTF. CDR3 nucleotides: TGTGCCAGCAGCGTAGAGGGCAGGGGTTCTGGGGCCAACGTCCTGACTTTC.

The chain has TRBV4-1 and TRBJ1-2, with D maybe TRBD1 (5 bases). Trimming left V 4 bases short and J 0 bases short, with 15 bases between. Germline loops: CDR1 MGHRA, CDR2 YSYEKL. The length of the CDR3 is 16 residues. In DNA, the CDR3 is TGCGCCAGCAGCCTGGGGACCGGCTATCCTAACTATGGCTACACCTTC. Encoded protein: CASSLGTGYPNYGYTF.

This sequence joins TRBV5-1 and TRBJ1-2, with TRBD1 as a possible D gene (5 bases). Germline assignment: CDR1 SGHRS and CDR2 YFSETQ. There are 12 residues in the CDR3. V lost 4 bases and J lost 2, with 6 bases in between. For the CDR3, the DNA is TGCGCCAGCAGCGAGGGGAACTATGGCTACACCTTC. This sequence encodes CASSEGNYGYTF.

This clone was counted a single time. The V gene is TRBV7-3, the J gene TRBJ2-7; D gene unclear. Germline V gene lookup returns CDR1 SGHTA and CDR2 FQGTGA. The CDR3 covers 12 residues. V lost 3 bases, J lost 7 bases, and 10 bases lay in between. The CDR3 DNA reads as TGTGCCAGCAGCTTGCCGCCCGGGGAGCAGTACTTC. Protein product: CASSLPPGEQYF.